The 22 T cell receptor beta chains presented below share a single source sample, sequenced in a study of graft-versus-host responses after intestinal transplantation (dated by TCRdb to the early 2020s). The protocol used for the library was the immunoSEQ multiplex PCR assay. The immuneACCESS repertoire file appears here via TCRdb, limited to in-frame rearrangements. These files lack a portion of the clones; in checked studies, under half of the deficit traces to unresolved V genes, and the cause of the others is not known. Here the sample has fewer than 90,000 clones; 94% occur a single time. The top ten constitute over 0.15% of the sample. This sample's time point label indicates: cells obtained before transplantation from donor or recipient. Their specific antigens are unknown. The source material was unstimulated CD4+ T cells sorted from spleen or lymph node cells, sampled before transplant. Receptor source: a human donor who was the organ donor for an intestinal transplant.

The DNA of the CDR3 is TGCGCCAGCAGGACAGCCTCTATGAACACTGAAGCTTTCTTT. It is translated as CASRTASMNTEAFF. The chain is built from TRBV5-1 and TRBJ1-1; TRBD1 might be the D (5 bases). CDR3 length equals 14 residues. Germline V gives CDR1 SGHRS, CDR2 YFSETQ. Deletions cut 5 bases from V and 0 bases from J, with 11 bases between. Full variable domain (missing parts from reference TRBV5-1 and TRBJ1-1): KAGVTQTPRYLIKTRGQQVTLSCSPISGHRSVSWYQQTPGQGLQFLFEYFSETQRNKGNFPGRFSGRQFSNSRSEMNVSTLELGDSALYLCASRTASMNTEAFFGQGTRLTVV.

This clone occurred a few times. This CDR3 reads CASSKGTANSYEQYF. The CDR3 DNA is TGTGCCAGCAGCAAAGGGACGGCGAACTCCTACGAGCAGTACTTC. The rearrangement uses TRBV11-2 and TRBJ2-7, with D tentatively TRBD1 or TRBD2 (5 bases each). Between the trimmed V and J ends, which lost 5 bases and 0 bases, there was a span of 14 bases. CDR3 length equals 15 residues. Germline loops: CDR1 SGHAT, CDR2 FQNNGV. Full variable domain (missing parts from reference TRBV11-2 and TRBJ2-7): EAGVAQSPRYKIIEKRQSVAFWCNPISGHATLYWYQQILGQGPKLLIQFQNNGVVDDSQLPKDRFSAERLKGVDSTLKIQPAKLEDSAVYLCASSKGTANSYEQYFGPGTRLTVT.

The chain employs TRBV5-4 and TRBJ2-1; 7 nucleotides line up with TRBD1. V shed 3 bases and J 4 bases; nucleotides not matched to a gene: 10. This CDR3 has 16 residues. Germline assignment: CDR1 SGHNT and CDR2 YYREEE (reference sequence). CDR3 sequence (DNA): TGTGCCAGCAGCTCGGCAGGGGGAGAGTGGTACAATGAGCAGTTCTTC. Its translation is CASSSAGGEWYNEQFF.

This rearrangement joins TRBV30 to TRBJ1-3; possible D gene TRBD1, 5 bases. The CDR3 covers 13 residues. V was clipped by 4 bases and J by 1 base, with 8 bases between them. The V gene's germline CDR1 is GTSNPN and CDR2 SVGIG (reference sequence). The CDR3 nucleotides are TGTGCCTGGACGAGGGGATCTGGAAACACCATATATTTT. It specifies CAWTRGSGNTIYF. The whole variable domain, filled in from reference TRBV30 and TRBJ1-3, reads SQTIHQWPATLVQPVGSPLSLECTVEGTSNPNLYWYRQAAGRGLQLLFYSVGIGQISSEVPQNLSASRPQDRQFILSSKKLLLSDSGFYLCAWTRGSGNTIYFGEGSWLTVV.

The chain carries TRBV5-5 and TRBJ2-5, with D possibly TRBD2 on 6 matching bases. This CDR3 is 13 amino acids long. The V gene lost 4 bases and the J gene lost 5 bases, with 12 bases spanning the gap. The germline CDR1 and CDR2 sequences are SGHKS and YYEKEE (reference sequence). The CDR3 here is CASSRGLLETQYF. The CDR3 coding sequence is TGTGCCAGCAGCCGGGGACTTTTGGAGACCCAGTACTTC.

The J gene is TRBJ1-2, the V gene TRBV5-8, with no clear D. Germline V lookup: CDR1 SGHTS, CDR2 YDEGEE. The length of the CDR3 is 12 residues. V gave up 2 bases and J gave up 2 bases, with 4 bases separating them. CDR3: CASSLRNYGYTF. CDR3 coding DNA: TGTGCCAGCAGCTTAAGGAACTATGGCTACACCTTC.

The chain carries TRBV7-9 and TRBJ2-3; TRBD2 agrees at 14 bases. This CDR3 contains 16 residues. J lost 4 bases, V lost 5 bases, and 5 bases had no gene match. CDR1 SEHNR and CDR2 FQNEAQ come from the germline V gene (reference sequence). CDR3 DNA: TGTGCCAGCAGCGCATTGACTAGCGGGGGGGCAGATACGCAGTATTTT. It translates to CASSALTSGGADTQYF.

This clone has just one count. V usage is TRBV4-1 and J usage is TRBJ1-2; D unresolved. The CDR3 contains 18 residues. The germline V and J ends were trimmed by 0 bases and 8 bases, with 25 bases remaining between them. Germline V gives CDR1 MGHRA, CDR2 YSYEKL. The DNA for the CDR3 is TGCGCCAGCAGCCAAGATAGGATCCAGGTGCTTAACTATGGCGGCTACACCTTC. Protein sequence: CASSQDRIQVLNYGGYTF.

This chain joins TRBV5-5 and TRBJ2-7, with D perhaps matching TRBD1 or TRBD2 (5 bases each). This CDR3 has 17 residues. The V end lost 0 bases, the J end lost 4 bases, and 20 bases lay between the germline ends. Germline assignment: CDR1 SGHKS and CDR2 YYEKEE (reference sequence). The CDR3 is CASSLGPSKGRAYEQYF. For the CDR3, the DNA is TGTGCCAGCAGCTTGGGGCCCTCCAAGGGGAGAGCGTACGAGCAGTACTTC.

The chain carries TRBV9 and TRBJ2-6; 10 nucleotides agree with TRBD2. V lost 10 bases, J lost 0 bases, and 4 bases stayed unmatched. The germline V gene has CDR1 SGDLS and CDR2 YYNGEE. CDR3 length: 15 residues. CDR3: CAQREGSSGANVLTF. CDR3 sequence (DNA): TGTGCCCAGCGGGAGGGGAGCTCTGGGGCCAACGTCCTGACTTTC.

The chain links TRBV2 to TRBJ2-2; a possible D gene is TRBD2 (7 bases). There are 15 residues in the CDR3. The V gene lost 2 bases and the J gene lost 6 bases, with 13 bases spanning the gap. The germline V gene encodes CDR1 SNHLY and CDR2 FYNNEI. CDR3 protein: CASSENGGQSGELFF. The CDR3 DNA is TGTGCCAGCAGTGAAAACGGGGGGCAGTCCGGGGAGCTGTTTTTT.

Points on this clone: Compared with germline, one end of the junction differs, possibly owing to a read error. This chain links TRBV29-1 with TRBJ1-1; a possible D gene is TRBD1 (6 bases). Germline-derived CDR1 and CDR2 are SQVTM and ANQGSEA. The CDR3 extends over 12 amino acids. Here the CDR3 DNA reads TGCAGCGGTGAAGAGGGGGGGGCGGAAGCTTTCTTT. It is translated as CSGEEGGAEAFF.

This clone has a single count. V and J are TRBV2 and TRBJ1-6, with TRBD1 as a possible D gene (5 bases). The V end lost 8 bases, the J end lost 10 bases, and 9 bases lay between the germline ends. In germline, CDR1 is SNHLY, CDR2 FYNNEI. The CDR3 has 11 amino acids. CDR3 nucleotides: TGTGCCAGCGGTCGGGGGTCACCCCTCCACTTT. This encodes CASGRGSPLHF.

The V and J genes are TRBV11-3 and TRBJ1-6, with D hard to call. The CDR3 length is 13 residues. From germline, CDR1 is SGHNT and CDR2 YENEEA. Between the trimmed V and J ends, which lost 3 bases and 7 bases, there was a span of 7 bases. In DNA form, the CDR3 reads TGTGCCAGCAGCTTGGCCCCCAATTCACCCCTCCACTTT. As protein: CASSLAPNSPLHF.

This chain uses TRBV28 with TRBJ2-7; 9 bases map to TRBD2. CDR3 size: 15 residues. Losses at the gene ends were 8 bases for V and 3 bases for J; bases not matched to a gene: 11. Germline V gene sequence: CDR1 MDHEN, CDR2 SYDVKM. CDR3 loop: CASYRGGGFYYEQYF. CDR3 nucleotides: TGTGCCAGCTATCGCGGGGGGGGTTTCTACTACGAGCAGTACTTC. Full variable domain (rest looked up from reference TRBV28 and TRBJ2-7): DVKVTQSSRYLVKRTGEKVFLECVQDMDHENMFWYRQDPGLGLRLIYFSYDVKMKEKGDIPEGYSVSREKKERFSLILESASTNQTSMYLCASYRGGGFYYEQYFGPGTRLTVT.

The chain is built from TRBV11-2 and TRBJ1-2; D is ambiguous. The V gene lost 7 bases and the J gene lost 1 base, with 7 bases spanning the gap. The V gene's germline CDR1 is SGHAT and CDR2 FQNNGV. The CDR3 sequence is 12 residues long. The CDR3 DNA is TGTGCCAGCACGGGCAGTAACTATGGCTACACCTTC. This codes for CASTGSNYGYTF.

V is TRBV9 and J is TRBJ1-1; the D is unclear. CDR1 is SGDLS, CDR2 YYNGEE, per germline. This CDR3 is 13 amino acids long. V shed 2 bases and J shed 4 bases, with 9 bases lying between them. The CDR3 nucleotides read TGTGCCAGCAGCGTCGGGCGGGTCACTGAAGCTTTCTTT. Translated, it gives CASSVGRVTEAFF.

This chain joins TRBV20-1 and TRBJ2-7; no reliable D call. CDR3 length: 11 residues. The ends were cut back, 4 bases at V and 2 bases at J, with 6 bases in the middle. The germline CDR1 and CDR2 sequences are DFQATT and SNEGSKA (reference sequence). CDR3 amino acids: CSATRTYEQYF. CDR3 coding DNA: TGCAGTGCTACCAGGACCTACGAGCAGTACTTC.

The chain has TRBV5-1 and TRBJ2-3; the D gene is possibly TRBD1 (6 bases). Germline values: CDR1 SGHRS, CDR2 YFSETQ. Trimming cost V 4 bases and J 0 bases, with 12 bases left between them. This CDR3 has 15 amino acids. CDR3 residues: CASSLGTTSTDTQYF. The CDR3 nucleotides are TGCGCCAGCAGCCTAGGGACAACTAGCACAGATACGCAGTATTTT.

In this sample, this clone turned up once. The CDR3 spells CASTFNRVGPEQYF. CDR3 in DNA: TGTGCCAGCACCTTTAACAGGGTTGGGCCCGAGCAGTACTTC. The V call is TRBV28, the J call TRBJ2-7; D possibly corresponds to TRBD1 (6 bases). V lost 7 bases, J lost 6 bases, and 19 bases lay in between. Looked up from germline, CDR1 is MDHEN and CDR2 is SYDVKM. This CDR3 is built from 14 residues.

The chain carries TRBV6-1 and TRBJ1-4; maybe TRBD1 (6 bases). V was trimmed by 6 bases and J by 3 bases, leaving 14 bases between them. Germline CDR1 is MNHNS and CDR2 is SASEGT. This CDR3 region has 15 residues. CDR3: CASSWTAHSNEKLFF. The CDR3 nucleotides are TGTGCCAGCAGCTGGACAGCTCATTCTAATGAAAAACTGTTTTTT.

V usage is TRBV10-3 and J usage is TRBJ2-7, with D unresolved. Germline V gene lookup returns CDR1 ENHRY and CDR2 SYGVKD. The CDR3 sequence is 15 residues long. Trimming took 6 bases from V and 1 from J, leaving 16 bases between them. The CDR3 loop is CAISTKGTISYEQYF. CDR3 sequence (DNA): TGTGCCATCAGCACGAAGGGAACCATTTCCTACGAGCAGTACTTC.